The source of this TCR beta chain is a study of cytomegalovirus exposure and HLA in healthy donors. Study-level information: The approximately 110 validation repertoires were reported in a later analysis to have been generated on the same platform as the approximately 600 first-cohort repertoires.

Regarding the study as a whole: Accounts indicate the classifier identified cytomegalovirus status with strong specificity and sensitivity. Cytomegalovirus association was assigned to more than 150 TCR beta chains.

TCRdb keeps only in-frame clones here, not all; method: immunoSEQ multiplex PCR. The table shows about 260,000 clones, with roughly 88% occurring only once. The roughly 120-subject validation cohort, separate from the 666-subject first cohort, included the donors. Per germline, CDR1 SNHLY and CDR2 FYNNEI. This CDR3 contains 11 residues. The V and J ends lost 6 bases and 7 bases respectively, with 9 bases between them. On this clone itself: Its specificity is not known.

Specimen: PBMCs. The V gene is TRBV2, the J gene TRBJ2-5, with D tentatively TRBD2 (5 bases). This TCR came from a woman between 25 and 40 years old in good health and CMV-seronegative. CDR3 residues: CASRGEGTQYF. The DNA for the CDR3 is TGTGCCAGCAGAGGAGAGGGGACCCAGTACTTC.